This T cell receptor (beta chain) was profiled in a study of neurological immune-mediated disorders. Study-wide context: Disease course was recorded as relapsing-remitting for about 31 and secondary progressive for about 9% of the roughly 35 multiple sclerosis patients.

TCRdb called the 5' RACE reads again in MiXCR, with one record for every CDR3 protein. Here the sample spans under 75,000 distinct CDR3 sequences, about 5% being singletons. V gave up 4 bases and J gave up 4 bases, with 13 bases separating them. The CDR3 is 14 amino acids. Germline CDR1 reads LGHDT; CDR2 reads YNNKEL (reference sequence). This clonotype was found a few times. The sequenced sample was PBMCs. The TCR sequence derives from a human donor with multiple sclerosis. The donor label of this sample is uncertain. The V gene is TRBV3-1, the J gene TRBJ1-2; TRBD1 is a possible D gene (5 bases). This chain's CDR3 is CASSRPGTSYGYTF. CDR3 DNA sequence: TGTGCCAGCAGCCGGCCGGGGACCTCCTATGGCTACACCTTC.